This TCR beta chain was sequenced in a study of radiation and T cells in renal cell carcinoma (dated by TCRdb to between 2020 and 2021). Background on the whole study: The samples were drawn from a clinical trial, where primary renal cell carcinomas were treated with 15 Gy of stereotactic body radiation therapy and then removed by nephrectomy 4 weeks afterward. In total, roughly 52 samples, comprising 26 tumors and approximately 27 peripheral blood samples, were subjected to TCR beta sequencing. Across all 50 or so samples, several million unique CDR3 nucleotide sequences encoding approximately 3,000,000 unique CDR3 amino acid sequences were identified.

Counted from cysteine to phenylalanine, this CDR3 has 14 amino acids. Just the 42-base CDR3 DNA is kept, in frame starting at base 1. For CDR1 and CDR2, the germline V gene lists SGHRS and YFSETQ. Deletion took 4 bases off V and 1 base off J, with a span of 11 bases between the germline ends. According to the study, the label for this sample's time point signals: baseline pretreatment blood. Sample treatment or condition, as interpreted from the label and publication: 15 Gy SBRT to primary tumor, nephrectomy 4 weeks later. To follow tumor-enriched clonotypes, serial peripheral blood was collected from radiation-treated patients at baseline and at 2 weeks and 4 weeks after SBRT. Every patient's renal cell carcinoma showed clear cell pathology. The QIAamp DNA Blood Mini Kit (Qiagen) was used to prepare genomic DNA for TCR sequencing. The analyses included just those samples that passed every quality control check.

Following the manufacturer's recommendations, the immunoSEQ kit was used to generate TCR beta libraries from genomic DNA. To prepare the libraries, a first multiplex PCR with proprietary primers was run, followed by a second PCR that added unique barcodes, and a bead cleanup was done after each round. Each sample batch included a kit-provided positive control reaction and a negative control reaction. The final libraries were assessed on an Agilent 4200 TapeStation D1000 ScreenTape, pooled by volume, and quantified by qPCR. An Illumina NextSeq500 fitted with a MidOutput 150-cycle cartridge performed the sequencing, running 156 Read1 cycles and 15 Index1 cycles with the kit's custom primers. The pooled library was loaded at roughly 1 pM with approximately 20% PhiX control spiked in. In the source study's methods: Vendor-processed data were analyzed in R, and a clonotype was defined as all T cells sharing the same CDR3 nucleotide sequence. For clone abundance analyses, frequencies were normalized to the 10,000 most abundant clones per sample. Public T cell clones, which averaged fewer than five per sample, were removed prior to analysis. A difference in abundance of at least 32-fold between compartments was used to define tumor-enriched and baseline blood-enriched clonotypes. A beta-binomial differential abundance model was used to identify clonotypes that expanded or contracted between blood time points. The Baroni-Urbani and Buser coefficient was used to measure tumor-blood repertoire similarity, and groups were compared with two-tailed Wilcoxon tests in R. As stored in TCRdb, this immuneACCESS dataset retains in-frame rearrangements with V and J assigned. A fraction of the clones does not appear; measured against another copy, unresolved V genes explain less than half of the discrepancy, and the remainder lacks a known reason. The D gene and trimming were derived from the DNA, and the V and J assignments and clone size from that table. This sample holds around 46,000 clones; about 80% were observed only once. The ten largest account for 31% of the sample.

Paper-wide results and their limitations: No pretreatment tumor biopsies were available, so the baseline intratumoral presence of clonotypes could not be determined. The single-armed trial design could not address effects of radiation dose or scheduling on the TCR repertoire. In blood, the top tumor clonotypes increased from baseline to 2 weeks after radiation and then shrank by 4 weeks, which suggests a temporary expansion of tumor-resident clones. Dynamics of the blood repertoire were not tracked past 4 weeks after treatment.

With regard to this clone: Its antigen is unknown. The input lacks base qualities; no much larger clone sits a single base away.

The sequencing here drew on blood, taken from a patient whose treatment included radiotherapy and nephrectomy. The TCR originated in a woman between 65 and 79 years old with renal cell carcinoma. The V and J segments used are TRBV5-1 and TRBJ1-1; matching of 6 bases hints at TRBD1 as the D gene. The sequenced DNA: TGCGCCAGCAGCGGTCAGGGGCAGAACACTGAAGCTTTCTTT. This gives the protein CASSGQGQNTEAFF. With the portions outside the CDR3 filled from the reference TRBV5-1 and TRBJ1-1 genes, the complete variable region becomes KAGVTQTPRYLIKTRGQQVTLSCSPISGHRSVSWYQQTPGQGLQFLFEYFSETQRNKGNFPGRFSGRQFSNSRSEMNVSTLELGDSALYLCASSGQGQNTEAFFGQGTRLTVV.